Following are 28 T cell receptor beta chains from one sample sequenced in a study of shared T cell receptors in the human thymus. Data came from immunoSEQ multiplex PCR; TCRdb stores just in-frame clones and leaves some out. The sample lists 600,000 or so clones, around 87% occurring once. The data were also submitted as part of a second study, on human thymus T cells.

What was sequenced was thymocytes. The receptors shown here come from a boy in the first two years of life with a congenital heart defect.

The CDR3 loop is CAWRNGWASGSVPYNEQFF. CDR3 nucleotides: TGTGCCTGGAGAAACGGCTGGGCTAGCGGGAGTGTCCCCTACAATGAGCAGTTCTTC. The J gene is TRBJ2-1, the V gene TRBV30; 10 nucleotides align to TRBD2. The V gene end was trimmed by 3 bases and the J gene end by 2 bases; junction bases not matched to a gene: 16. The germline V gene encodes CDR1 GTSNPN and CDR2 SVGIG (reference sequence). The CDR3 has 19 amino acids.

The V gene is TRBV4-3, the J gene TRBJ1-4, with unresolved D. This CDR3 is built from 18 residues. V was pared by 4 bases and J by 3 bases, with 21 bases between. CDR1 and CDR2 (germline): LGHNA, YSLEER. As DNA, the CDR3 is TGCGCCAGCAGCCCCCGGAGTCCACTACTGGGAGCTAATGAAAAACTGTTTTTT. Amino acids: CASSPRSPLLGANEKLFF.

The J gene is TRBJ1-1, the V gene TRBV28, with D unresolved. This CDR3 region has 15 residues. V lost 8 bases to trimming and J lost 1 base, with 17 bases between them. CDR1 is MDHEN and CDR2 is SYDVKM in the germline V gene. CDR3 region: CASGPGVVSNTEAFF. CDR3 DNA sequence: TGTGCCAGCGGGCCAGGCGTCGTCTCGAACACTGAAGCTTTCTTT.

The chain combines TRBV5-6 with TRBJ2-3; D not resolved. The CDR3 totals 15 residues. Trimming pared 6 bases from V and 4 bases from J, leaving 18 bases between. The germline V gene has CDR1 SGHDT and CDR2 YYEEEE. CDR3 residues: CASNPSSIAPDTQYF. The CDR3 DNA sequence: TGTGCCAGCAACCCTTCATCGATAGCCCCAGATACGCAGTATTTT.

The chain couples TRBV9 to TRBJ2-1, with D unresolved. CDR1 and CDR2 (germline): SGDLS, YYNGEE. This CDR3 has 12 amino acids. V shed 3 bases and J shed 8 bases, with 9 bases lying between them. The CDR3 here is CASSGRVYEQFF. The CDR3 DNA is TGTGCCAGCAGCGGCCGCGTGTATGAGCAGTTCTTC.

The V call is TRBV7-9, the J call TRBJ1-2, with unresolved D. The germline gives CDR1 SEHNR, CDR2 FQNEAQ (reference sequence). Trimming cost V 3 bases and J 8 bases, with 19 bases left between them. The CDR3 consists of 15 residues. The DNA of the CDR3 is TGTGCCAGCAGCTTGCCACAGCCAAAGTTGTACGGCTACACCTTC. Its protein is CASSLPQPKLYGYTF.

This clone was observed a handful of times. V gene TRBV5-1 combines with J gene TRBJ2-3; 9 positions match TRBD2. The germline V gene has CDR1 SGHRS and CDR2 YFSETQ. The CDR3 has 18 amino acids. The V gene end was trimmed by 5 bases and the J gene end by 2 bases; junction bases not matched to a gene: 15. CDR3 amino acids: CASRAGTSTQDFTDTQYF. The CDR3 DNA follows: TGCGCCAGCAGGGCCGGGACTAGCACCCAGGACTTCACAGATACGCAGTATTTT.

The V and J genes are TRBV7-2 and TRBJ2-7, with D possibly matching TRBD2 (6 bases). CDR3 length equals 13 residues. The germline CDR1 and CDR2 sequences are SGHTA and FQGNSA. V lost 3 bases, J lost 3 bases, and 9 bases lay in between. The CDR3 coding sequence is TGTGCCAGCAGCTTCACCGGGGGCTACGAGCAGTACTTC. Translating it yields CASSFTGGYEQYF. The variable domain in full, with the rest retrieved from reference TRBV7-2 and TRBJ2-7, is GAGVSQSPSNKVTEKGKDVELRCDPISGHTALYWYRQSLGQGLEFLIYFQGNSAPDKSGLPSDRFSAERTGGSVSTLTIQRTQQEDSAVYLCASSFTGGYEQYFGPGTRLTVT.

This clone has a handful of counts. Other DNA sequences in the sample encode the same CDR3. V usage is TRBV28 and J usage is TRBJ1-6; D gene ambiguous. Per the germline V gene, CDR1 is MDHEN and CDR2 is SYDVKM. Trimming left V 8 bases short and J 0 bases short, with 11 bases between. This CDR3 comprises 15 residues. CDR3 sequence reads: CASYQARSYNSPLHF. The CDR3 DNA reads TGTGCCAGCTATCAGGCGCGCTCCTATAATTCACCCCTCCACTTT.

The chain has TRBV27 and TRBJ2-3, with 7 nucleotides matching TRBD2. V dropped 0 bases and J dropped 2; count of bases not matched to a gene: 5. The length of the CDR3 is 16 residues. From germline, CDR1 is MNHEY and CDR2 SMNVEV (reference sequence). The CDR3 DNA is TGTGCCAGCAGTTTATCCACTAGCGACACCACAGATACGCAGTATTTT. It codes for CASSLSTSDTTDTQYF.

This clone was seen just once. The chain couples TRBV5-1 to TRBJ2-5; the match to TRBD2 covers 15 bases. V lost 3 bases and J lost 5; bases outside the gene matches: 8. The CDR3 loop spans 17 amino acids. Germline CDR1 reads SGHRS; CDR2 reads YFSETQ. Here the CDR3 reads CASSSPGLAGGGETQYF. CDR3 DNA: TGCGCCAGCAGCTCTCCGGGACTAGCGGGAGGAGGTGAGACCCAGTACTTC. Full variable domain (rest looked up from reference TRBV5-1 and TRBJ2-5): KAGVTQTPRYLIKTRGQQVTLSCSPISGHRSVSWYQQTPGQGLQFLFEYFSETQRNKGNFPGRFSGRQFSNSRSEMNVSTLELGDSALYLCASSSPGLAGGGETQYFGPGTRLLVL.

This chain connects TRBV4-1 to TRBJ2-3, with TRBD2 matching over 7 bases. Germline CDR1 MGHRA, CDR2 YSYEKL. Trimming took 0 bases from V and 4 from J; bases not matched to a gene: 13. This CDR3 spans 18 amino acids. CDR3 in DNA: TGCGCCAGCAGCCAAGAGACATCCGCGGGAGATCTCCCAGATACGCAGTATTTT. Its translation: CASSQETSAGDLPDTQYF.

The chain recombines TRBV11-2 with TRBJ1-3, with TRBD1 as a possible D gene (5 bases). This CDR3 is built from 17 residues. Germline values: CDR1 SGHAT, CDR2 FQNNGV. Trimming took off 1 base at V and 0 bases at J, with 13 bases between the two ends. The CDR3 DNA reads TGTGCCAGCAGCTTAGGTTCACCCAGGGTCTCTGGAAACACCATATATTTT. Protein: CASSLGSPRVSGNTIYF.

CDR3: CASSVATGLAGRDEQFF. The CDR3 region has the DNA TGTGCCAGCAGTGTAGCCACGGGACTAGCGGGAAGGGATGAGCAGTTCTTC. The chain recombines TRBV25-1 with TRBJ2-1, with 13 nucleotides matching TRBD2. With 4 bases clipped from V and 8 bases from J, the junction kept 11 bases outside the gene matches. The CDR3 consists of 17 residues. Germline values: CDR1 MGHDK, CDR2 SYGVNS.

The chain has TRBV28 and TRBJ1-2; unclear D gene. The V end was cut by 1 base, the J end by 3 bases, with 21 bases between. The CDR3 is 18 residues long. In germline, CDR1 is MDHEN, CDR2 SYDVKM. The CDR3 reads CASSLFTGEGMGHYGYTF. Written as DNA, the CDR3 is TGTGCCAGCAGTTTATTTACCGGGGAGGGAATGGGTCACTATGGCTACACCTTC.

This clone appeared a single time. The chain carries TRBV7-2 and TRBJ1-2, with a tentative D call TRBD1 (5 bases). This CDR3 has 16 residues. V lost 2 bases and J lost 3, with 16 bases in between. CDR1 is SGHTA, CDR2 FQGNSA, per germline. This CDR3 reads CASSLKLGGSYYGYTF. CDR3 DNA sequence: TGTGCCAGCAGCTTAAAGCTGGGGGGATCGTACTATGGCTACACCTTC.

V is TRBV7-9 and J is TRBJ1-1, with 7 bases fitting TRBD1. The CDR3 is made up of 13 amino acids. The germline V gene has CDR1 SEHNR and CDR2 FQNEAQ (reference sequence). J lost 1 base, V lost 5 bases, and 1 base had no gene match. CDR3 in amino acids: CASSGQENTEAFF. In DNA, the CDR3 is TGTGCCAGCAGCGGACAGGAGAACACTGAAGCTTTCTTT.

The chain recombines TRBV28 with TRBJ1-5, with 8 bases fitting TRBD1. Looked up from germline, CDR1 is MDHEN and CDR2 is SYDVKM. CDR3 length: 15 residues. J lost 7 bases, V lost 5 bases, and 10 bases had no gene match. CDR3 in amino acids: CASSSTGGSRQPQHF. The DNA for the CDR3 is TGTGCCAGCAGTAGTACAGGGGGATCTCGCCAGCCCCAGCATTTT.

The chain joins TRBV11-2 to TRBJ2-7; a possible D gene is TRBD1 (5 bases). The CDR3 is 16 amino acids. The germline CDR1 and CDR2 sequences are SGHAT and FQNNGV. With 6 bases removed from V and 1 base from J, the gap between germline ends came to 19 bases. The CDR3 region is CASRFSLSTESYEQYF. CDR3 DNA sequence: TGTGCCAGCAGATTTTCACTATCGACAGAGTCCTACGAGCAGTACTTC.

The chain is built from TRBV6-4 and TRBJ1-2, with 9 bases that match TRBD1. Germline V gene data show CDR1 as MRHNA and CDR2 as SNTAGT. V shed 10 bases and J 8 bases; nucleotides not matched to a gene: 14. The CDR3 extends over 14 amino acids. The DNA of the CDR3 is TGTGCCACCCCTCACCGGGACAGGGTTTGGGGCTACACCTTC. It encodes CATPHRDRVWGYTF.

This chain joins TRBV27 and TRBJ2-7, with 9 bases matching TRBD1. Trimming took 3 bases from V and 1 from J; bases not matched to a gene: 13. Germline V gives CDR1 MNHEY, CDR2 SMNVEV (reference sequence). The CDR3 consists of 18 residues. CDR3 region: CASSFGIPGQGKSYEQYF. Here the CDR3 DNA reads TGTGCCAGCAGTTTCGGAATTCCGGGACAGGGAAAGTCCTACGAGCAGTACTTC.

This clone was observed a handful of times. The rearrangement joins TRBV5-1 to TRBJ2-1; 12 nucleotides align to TRBD2. V shed 0 bases, J shed 13 bases, and the junction held 8 bases outside the gene matches. Per the germline V gene, CDR1 is SGHRS and CDR2 is YFSETQ. CDR3 length: 15 amino acids. The CDR3 DNA follows: TGCGCCAGCAGCTTGGGACTAGCGGGAGTTTCTTCCCAGTTCTTC. It translates to CASSLGLAGVSSQFF.

The chain links TRBV4-2 to TRBJ2-7, with TRBD1 matching over 7 bases. Germline V CDR1 and CDR2: LGHNA, YNFKEQ. The CDR3 covers 15 residues. After removal of 4 bases from V and 7 bases from J, the junction contained 13 bases not matched to a gene. The chain's CDR3 is CASSLEDRSGWEQYF. The DNA of the CDR3 is TGTGCCAGCAGCCTAGAGGACAGGAGCGGTTGGGAGCAGTACTTC.

The V call is TRBV5-1, the J call TRBJ1-1; D remains unclear. V lost 4 bases, J lost 6 bases, and 16 bases lay in between. CDR3 length: 14 residues. Germline CDR1 and CDR2: SGHRS and YFSETQ. The CDR3 DNA is TGCGCCAGCAGCCCGCAGAACTTACGGGCTGAAGCTTTCTTT. Translating gives CASSPQNLRAEAFF.

This clone was observed a few times. The gene calls are TRBV18 and TRBJ2-7; D is perhaps TRBD2 (5 bases). Trimming shortened V by 3 bases and J by 7 bases, and 19 bases separated the two germline ends. CDR3 size: 15 residues. Germline values: CDR1 KGHSH, CDR2 LQKENI. This CDR3 is CASSPVADGVAEQYF. In DNA form, the CDR3 reads TGTGCCAGCTCACCGGTTGCCGATGGGGTAGCGGAGCAGTACTTC.

This clone appeared a few times. The rearrangement joins TRBV28 to TRBJ2-7, with a possible D match to TRBD1 (5 bases). Trimming removed 6 bases from V and 6 bases from J, with 12 bases in between. The CDR3 loop spans 12 amino acids. Germline lookup yields CDR1 MDHEN and CDR2 SYDVKM. This chain's CDR3 is CASSNRQCEQYF. The CDR3 bases are TGTGCCAGCAGCAACAGACAGTGCGAGCAGTACTTC.

The CDR3: CASSPKGRQVPYEQYF. The CDR3 DNA reads TGCGCCAGCAGCCCAAAGGGGAGACAGGTTCCCTACGAGCAGTACTTC. The chain couples TRBV4-3 to TRBJ2-5, with a weak D call TRBD1 (6 bases). The J call may not be correct, given that the DNA end is closer to TRBJ2-7. Germline V gives CDR1 LGHNA, CDR2 YSLEER. The CDR3 loop spans 16 amino acids.

This sequence joins TRBV25-1 and TRBJ2-7; TRBD2 agrees at 10 bases. In germline, CDR1 is MGHDK, CDR2 SYGVNS. V gave up 1 base and J gave up 1 base; unmatched junction bases: 1. This CDR3 is built from 15 residues. CDR3 amino acids: CASSEWTSGSYEQYF. The DNA for the CDR3 is TGTGCCAGCAGTGAATGGACTAGCGGTTCCTACGAGCAGTACTTC.